Listed below are T cell receptor beta chains from one sample, sequenced in a study of blood T cell repertoires in COVID-19. Using immunoSEQ multiplex PCR, the repertoire was profiled, and TCRdb retains in-frame clones only, with some absent. The table includes 220,000 or so clones, about 90% detected once. The sample was PBMCs or T cells enriched from blood (not recorded which). These receptors came from a man aged 30 to 45 who had been exposed to COVID-19. Each CDR3 is given with its conserved first and last residue. The D gene is left open where the match is weak. Rows may omit the clone size; those that give it use once, few, many or a size class.

TRBV7-9,TRBD1,TRBJ1-1,-,CASSTGGVVQTEAFF,TGTGCCAGCAGTACAGGGGGTGTCGTACAGACTGAAGCTTTCTTT
TRBV3-1/TRBV3-2,TRBD1,TRBJ2-1,-,CASSQTDRVLYNEQFF,TGTGCCAGCAGCCAAACTGACAGGGTCCTCTACAATGAGCAGTTCTTC
TRBV5-1,-,TRBJ2-2,-,CASTGGSSGELFF,TGCGCCAGCACCGGAGGGAGTTCTGGGGAGCTGTTTTTT
TRBV4-1,TRBD1,TRBJ1-5,-,CASSQQAGGGQPQHF,TGCGCCAGCAGCCAACAAGCAGGGGGAGGTCAGCCCCAGCATTTT
TRBV30,TRBD2,TRBJ2-3,-,CAWRPRLAGAARYF,TGTGCCTGGAGGCCAAGACTAGCGGGGGCCGCCCGGTATTTT
TRBV12-5,-,TRBJ1-1,-,CASGLEGRRMNTEAFF,TGTGCTAGTGGTTTAGAAGGGCGGAGGATGAACACTGAAGCTTTCTTT
TRBV6-4,-,TRBJ2-3,-,CASSPQGIDSDTQYF,TGTGCCAGCAGTCCCCAGGGGATAGACTCAGATACGCAGTATTTT
TRBV10-3,TRBD1,TRBJ1-4,-,CAISKTDRAGEKLFF,TGTGCCATCAGTAAAACGGACAGGGCTGGGGAAAAACTGTTTTTT
TRBV29-1,TRBD1,TRBJ2-7,once,CSVSGTGDYEQYF,TGCAGCGTTTCCGGGACAGGGGACTACGAGCAGTACTTC
TRBV2,-,TRBJ2-7,-,CASRGYEQYF,TGTGCCAGCCGGGGCTACGAGCAGTACTTC